These 15 T cell receptor beta chains were all obtained from the same sample, sequenced in a study of OX40 agonist ivuxolimab in advanced cancers. Only in-frame clones appear in the TCRdb table, and some are missing; sequencing was by immunoSEQ multiplex PCR. This repertoire shows tens of thousands of clones, around 83% found once; its top ten account for around 6%. Sequenced here: CD4+ or CD8+ T cells sorted from blood, sampled in a trial of the OX40 agonist ivuxolimab. These receptors originate from an adult with an advanced solid tumor such as melanoma, head and neck, liver or kidney cancer.

The chain couples TRBV5-1 to TRBJ2-5, with 7 bases aligning to TRBD1. TRBJ2-7 explains the end of the DNA better; the J call may be wrong. The germline V gene has CDR1 SGHRS and CDR2 YFSETQ. This CDR3 is 16 amino acids long. The CDR3 sequence: CASSPEPGTAYYEQYF. CDR3 DNA: TGCGCCAGCAGCCCCGAACCCGGGACAGCTTATTACGAGCAGTACTTC.

The chain is built from TRBV5-1 and TRBJ2-7; TRBD1 matches at 9 bases. The length of the CDR3 is 16 residues. The germline V gene has CDR1 SGHRS and CDR2 YFSETQ. V lost 5 bases and J lost 5; bases outside the gene matches: 14. The CDR3 protein is CASRFNTNRGLNEQYF. The CDR3 bases are TGCGCCAGCAGATTCAACACCAACAGGGGGCTCAACGAGCAGTACTTC.

The rearrangement uses TRBV11-3 and TRBJ1-2; TRBD1 matches 7 bases. The CDR3 totals 12 residues. With 5 bases clipped from V and 13 bases from J, the junction kept 10 bases outside the gene matches. The germline gives CDR1 SGHNT, CDR2 YENEEA. The CDR3 loop is CASSPTGWKCTF. CDR3 DNA sequence: TGTGCCAGCAGCCCGACAGGGTGGAAGTGCACCTTC.

This rearrangement joins TRBV18 to TRBJ2-7; D gene unclear. The V end was cut by 3 bases, the J end by 3 bases, with 9 bases between. The CDR3 is made up of 13 amino acids. Germline loops: CDR1 KGHSH, CDR2 LQKENI. CDR3 in amino acids: CASSPSGFYEQYF. The CDR3 bases are TGTGCCAGCTCACCCTCAGGTTTCTACGAGCAGTACTTC.

The chain carries TRBV5-1 and TRBJ2-5; 11 bases line up with TRBD2. Germline trimming cut 3 bases from V and 4 bases from J; bases unmatched to any gene: 5. There are 15 residues in the CDR3. Germline V CDR1 and CDR2: SGHRS, YFSETQ. The CDR3 nucleotides are TGCGCCAGCAGCTCACTAGCGGGAGTTGGAGAGACCCAGTACTTC. Translation: CASSSLAGVGETQYF.

As DNA, the CDR3 is TGTGCCAGCCTCCCCAGCGGGAGCGCAGATACGCAGTATTTT. This translates into CASLPSGSADTQYF. The rearrangement uses TRBV7-9 and TRBJ2-3, with 8 bases identical to TRBD2. The trim removed 8 bases at V and 4 bases at J, leaving 8 bases unmatched. This CDR3 comprises 14 residues. CDR1 and CDR2 (germline): SEHNR, FQNEAQ (reference sequence).

The chain recombines TRBV11-2 with TRBJ2-6; D unclear. The CDR3 loop spans 17 amino acids. With 2 bases removed from V and 0 bases from J, the gap between germline ends came to 11 bases. Germline CDR1 reads SGHAT; CDR2 reads FQNNGV. The CDR3: CASSLKSVSSGANVLTF. In DNA, the CDR3 is TGTGCCAGCAGCTTAAAGTCGGTGAGCTCTGGGGCCAACGTCCTGACTTTC.

This sequence joins TRBV7-8 and TRBJ1-2, with 10 bases identical to TRBD1. Trimming at V came to 1 base and at J to 8 bases, leaving 4 bases not matched to a gene. CDR3 length: 14 residues. CDR1 is SGHVS and CDR2 is FQNEAQ in the germline V gene. CDR3 in amino acids: CASSLGDRGRGYTF. CDR3 nucleotide sequence: TGTGCCAGCAGCTTAGGGGACAGGGGCCGCGGCTACACCTTC.

CDR3 nucleotide sequence: TGTGCCAGCAGCCCTCCTGCGGGCTACAATGAGCAGTTCTTC. Its translation is CASSPPAGYNEQFF. This chain connects TRBV5-4 to TRBJ2-1; a possible D gene is TRBD2 (5 bases). Trimming removed 4 bases from V and 3 bases from J, with 11 bases in between. The CDR3 length is 14 residues. Germline V gene data show CDR1 as SGHNT and CDR2 as YYREEE (reference sequence).

The chain is built from TRBV11-2 and TRBJ2-1; 9 positions match TRBD2. CDR1 and CDR2 (germline): SGHAT, FQNNGV. The V segment lost 0 bases and the J segment 3 bases; nucleotides outside the gene matches: 0. The CDR3 is made up of 15 amino acids. This CDR3 is CASSLEAGGYNEQFF. In DNA, the CDR3 is TGTGCCAGCAGCTTAGAAGCGGGGGGCTACAATGAGCAGTTCTTC.

This clone has just one count. The CDR3 spells CASSLVGVAGYEQYF. The CDR3 DNA follows: TGTGCCAGTAGTTTGGTCGGCGTGGCTGGCTACGAGCAGTACTTC. The chain has TRBV19 and TRBJ2-7; no definite D call. CDR1 LNHDA and CDR2 SQIVND come from the germline V gene (reference sequence). The CDR3 is 15 residues long. The V and J ends lost 5 bases and 3 bases respectively, with 17 bases between them.

The chain combines TRBV5-1 with TRBJ2-3; 9 bases map to TRBD1. This CDR3 is built from 17 residues. CDR1 and CDR2 from the germline V gene are SGHRS and YFSETQ. Losses at the gene ends were 0 bases for V and 3 bases for J; bases not matched to a gene: 8. In DNA form, the CDR3 reads TGCGCCAGCAGCTTGGCCGGTGGGACAGGGTTAACAGATACGCAGTATTTT. It specifies CASSLAGGTGLTDTQYF.

The chain couples TRBV7-8 to TRBJ1-2, with D possibly TRBD1 on 5 matching bases. Per germline, CDR1 SGHVS and CDR2 FQNEAQ. CDR3 size: 13 residues. Trimming took 2 bases from V and 5 from J, leaving 9 bases between them. The CDR3 nucleotides are TGTGCCAGCAGCTTATCAGGGTGGTATGGCTACACCTTC. Protein: CASSLSGWYGYTF.

This chain uses TRBV11-3 with TRBJ2-5; D gene unclear. Germline CDR1 is SGHNT and CDR2 is YENEEA. The CDR3 loop spans 13 amino acids. V lost 1 base and J lost 5, with 8 bases in between. This CDR3 reads CASSLGGIETQYF. CDR3 nucleotide sequence: TGTGCCAGCAGCTTAGGGGGTATCGAGACCCAGTACTTC.

The sample holds one count of this clone. This chain uses TRBV7-6 with TRBJ2-7; 7 bases map to TRBD1. Germline V gives CDR1 SGHVS, CDR2 FNYEAQ. The CDR3 runs to 15 residues. J was trimmed by 1 base and V by 1 base; bases with no gene match: 4. CDR3 nucleotide sequence: TGTGCCAGCAGCTTAGTAGAGACAGGGTCCTACGAGCAGTACTTC. As protein: CASSLVETGSYEQYF.